These 19 T cell receptor beta chains originate from one sample sequenced in a study of blood T cell repertoires in COVID-19. TCRdb keeps only in-frame clones here, not all; method: immunoSEQ multiplex PCR. The sample shows around 250,000 clones, about 80% of them seen only once. Sequencing input: PBMCs or T cells enriched from blood (not recorded which). The source is a middle-aged man who had recovered from COVID-19.

V usage is TRBV9 and J usage is TRBJ2-2; D not certain. Trimming shortened V by 0 bases and J by 7 bases, and 19 bases separated the two germline ends. The CDR3 length is 17 residues. Germline CDR1 SGDLS, CDR2 YYNGEE. The CDR3 region is CASSVAGSGLSVGELFF. The CDR3, as DNA: TGTGCCAGCAGCGTAGCTGGGTCAGGTCTGTCGGTCGGGGAGCTGTTTTTT.

The chain is built from TRBV27 and TRBJ2-7; tentatively, D is TRBD2 (6 bases). Looked up from germline, CDR1 is MNHEY and CDR2 is SMNVEV (reference sequence). The V end was cut by 3 bases, the J end by 6 bases, with 30 bases between. The CDR3 is 19 residues long. As DNA, the CDR3 is TGTGCCAGCAGTTTTGCAAGGGTCACCGGGGCCCCTAGGGGAGGCGAGCAGTACTTC. The encoded protein is CASSFARVTGAPRGGEQYF.

The genes are TRBV5-6 and TRBJ1-4; no firm D call. Germline lookup yields CDR1 SGHDT and CDR2 YYEEEE. V was trimmed by 0 bases and J by 2 bases, leaving 8 bases between them. CDR3 length: 15 residues. The CDR3 here is CASSLVSVTNEKLFF. The CDR3 bases are TGTGCCAGCAGCTTGGTTTCCGTGACTAATGAAAAACTGTTTTTT.

This chain links TRBV5-4 with TRBJ2-2; D is perhaps TRBD1 (6 bases). CDR3 length equals 16 residues. Trimming removed 0 bases from V and 7 bases from J, with 16 bases in between. CDR1 is SGHNT and CDR2 is YYREEE in the germline V gene (reference sequence). CDR3 sequence reads: CASSLGQARGVGELFF. As DNA, the CDR3 is TGTGCCAGCAGCTTGGGGCAGGCCAGGGGAGTCGGGGAGCTGTTTTTT. Full variable domain (outside the CDR3, taken from reference TRBV5-4 and TRBJ2-2): ETGVTQSPTHLIKTRGQQVTLRCSSQSGHNTVSWYQQALGQGPQFIFQYYREEENGRGNFPPRFSGLQFPNYSSELNVNALELDDSALYLCASSLGQARGVGELFFGEGSRLTVL.

The chain combines TRBV19 with TRBJ2-7; TRBD2 agrees at 7 bases. The V gene end was trimmed by 0 bases and the J gene end by 1 base; junction bases not matched to a gene: 6. The CDR3 has 16 residues. From germline, CDR1 is LNHDA and CDR2 SQIVND (reference sequence). The CDR3 reads CASSIEGGRKSYEQYF. The CDR3 DNA sequence: TGTGCCAGTAGTATAGAAGGCGGGAGAAAGTCCTACGAGCAGTACTTC.

The V call is TRBV12-3 or TRBV12-4, the J call TRBJ1-5; D is ambiguous. The V end lost 7 bases, the J end lost 0 bases, and 7 bases lay between the germline ends. This CDR3 contains 13 residues. The CDR3 protein is CASKRTSNQPQHF. In nucleotides, the CDR3 is TGTGCCAGCAAGAGAACTAGCAATCAGCCCCAGCATTTT.

This chain uses TRBV3-1 (or the pseudogene TRBV3-2) with TRBJ1-4; 9 bases align to TRBD1. V shed 4 bases, J shed 8 bases, and the junction held 5 bases outside the gene matches. Germline CDR1 reads LGHDT; CDR2 reads YNNKEL (reference sequence). The CDR3 loop spans 14 amino acids. The CDR3 loop reads CASSLQGAGEKLFF. CDR3 sequence (DNA): TGTGCCAGCAGCCTACAGGGGGCGGGGGAAAAACTGTTTTTT.

The V and J genes are TRBV27 and TRBJ2-7; D perhaps matches TRBD2 (6 bases). The germline CDR1 and CDR2 sequences are MNHEY and SMNVEV (reference sequence). CDR3 length: 14 residues. Trimming took off 4 bases at V and 4 bases at J, with 14 bases between the two ends. CDR3 loop: CASSYGGEDYEQYF. Here the CDR3 DNA reads TGTGCCAGCAGTTACGGGGGAGAGGATTACGAGCAGTACTTC.

This clone is a singleton in its sample. This chain uses TRBV4-1 with TRBJ1-2; 8 bases align to TRBD1. Losses at the gene ends were 2 bases for V and 7 bases for J; bases not matched to a gene: 6. The CDR3 extends over 14 amino acids. From germline, CDR1 is MGHRA and CDR2 YSYEKL. The CDR3 here is CASSQIQGAGGYTF. CDR3 DNA sequence: TGCGCCAGCAGCCAAATCCAGGGGGCGGGTGGCTACACCTTC.

The genes are TRBV24-1 and TRBJ2-3; tentatively, D is TRBD1 (5 bases). Germline values: CDR1 KGHDR, CDR2 SFDVKD. The CDR3 totals 15 residues. V lost 5 bases and J 0 bases, leaving 11 bases between the germline ends. CDR3 loop: CATSGVQVSTDTQYF. The CDR3 DNA follows: TGTGCCACCAGTGGGGTACAGGTTAGCACAGATACGCAGTATTTT.

This clone occurred once. This chain uses TRBV9 with TRBJ2-3; 8 bases align to TRBD1. Germline V gives CDR1 SGDLS, CDR2 YYNGEE. The CDR3 is 13 amino acids. Trimming at V came to 5 bases and at J to 3 bases, leaving 2 bases not matched to a gene. The DNA for the CDR3 is TGTGCCAGCAGGGACAGGGTAACAGATACGCAGTATTTT. It translates to CASRDRVTDTQYF. Together with reference TRBV9 and TRBJ2-3, the CDR3 gives the full variable domain: DSGVTQTPKHLITATGQRVTLRCSPRSGDLSVYWYQQSLDQGLQFLIQYYNGEERAKGNILERFSAQQFPDLHSELNLSSLELGDSALYFCASRDRVTDTQYFGPGTRLTVL.

J is TRBJ2-2 and V is TRBV7-2; D might be TRBD1 (5 bases). Germline CDR1 SGHTA, CDR2 FQGNSA. V lost 3 bases and J 6 bases, leaving 14 bases between the germline ends. The CDR3 is 15 residues long. The CDR3: CASSFPDQGPGELFF. In nucleotides, the CDR3 is TGTGCCAGCAGCTTTCCTGATCAGGGTCCCGGGGAGCTGTTTTTT.

The chain uses TRBV5-4 and TRBJ2-5; D possibly corresponds to TRBD1 (6 bases). V lost 2 bases and J 2 bases, leaving 10 bases between the germline ends. The CDR3 runs to 14 residues. Looked up from germline, CDR1 is SGHNT and CDR2 is YYREEE (reference sequence). The CDR3 is CASSLWTAQETQYF. CDR3 DNA sequence: TGTGCCAGCAGCTTATGGACAGCGCAAGAGACCCAGTACTTC.

This clone was recorded once. The V and J genes are TRBV19 and TRBJ2-1; 11 positions agree with TRBD1. Per germline, CDR1 LNHDA and CDR2 SQIVND (reference sequence). This CDR3 spans 13 amino acids. V gave up 7 bases and J gave up 7 bases; unmatched junction bases: 3. CDR3 amino acids: CASKGTGGNEQFF. CDR3 coding DNA: TGTGCCAGTAAAGGGACAGGGGGGAATGAGCAGTTCTTC. Full variable domain (remainder filled in from reference TRBV19 and TRBJ2-1): DGGITQSPKYLFRKEGQNVTLSCEQNLNHDAMYWYRQDPGQGLRLIYYSQIVNDFQKGDIAEGYSVSREKKESFPLTVTSAQKNPTAFYLCASKGTGGNEQFFGPGTRLTVL.

This chain joins TRBV12-5 and TRBJ2-3; D gene ambiguous. The germline V gene encodes CDR1 LGHNT and CDR2 FRNRAP. The V end was cut by 1 base, the J end by 4 bases, with 6 bases between. CDR3 size: 13 residues. The CDR3 protein is CASGLGQADTQYF. As DNA, the CDR3 is TGTGCTAGTGGTTTGGGACAAGCAGATACGCAGTATTTT.

The chain couples TRBV6-5 to TRBJ1-2; D not resolved. The CDR3 has 13 residues. The germline gives CDR1 MNHEY, CDR2 SVGAGI. Trimming pared 6 bases from V and 8 bases from J, leaving 16 bases between. This chain's CDR3 is CASSLQGRDGYTF. DNA of the CDR3: TGTGCCAGCAGCCTACAAGGGAGAGACGGCTACACCTTC.

The chain has TRBV5-6 and TRBJ1-2; TRBD1 might be the D (5 bases). Germline V gene sequence: CDR1 SGHDT, CDR2 YYEEEE. Trimming stripped 0 bases from V and 5 bases from J, with 11 bases between. This CDR3 comprises 14 residues. CDR3 protein: CASSLGGRAYGYTF. For the CDR3, the DNA is TGTGCCAGCAGCTTGGGTGGCAGGGCGTATGGCTACACCTTC.

This clone was observed once. The rearrangement links TRBV4-2 to TRBJ2-7, with a weak D call TRBD2 (6 bases). Germline CDR1 and CDR2: LGHNA and YNFKEQ. V was cut by 1 base and J by 3 bases, with 13 bases left in between. The CDR3 length is 15 residues. The CDR3 nucleotides are TGTGCCAGCAGCCAAGCACTAGCAGTGGTCTACGAGCAGTACTTC. This codes for CASSQALAVVYEQYF.

The gene calls are TRBV11-3 and TRBJ2-1; no reliable D call. Looked up from germline, CDR1 is SGHNT and CDR2 is YENEEA. The CDR3 length is 15 residues. The germline V and J ends were trimmed by 1 base and 3 bases, with 10 bases remaining between them. CDR3 residues: CASSLAELGYNEQFF. CDR3 bases: TGTGCCAGCAGCTTAGCGGAGTTGGGCTACAATGAGCAGTTCTTC.